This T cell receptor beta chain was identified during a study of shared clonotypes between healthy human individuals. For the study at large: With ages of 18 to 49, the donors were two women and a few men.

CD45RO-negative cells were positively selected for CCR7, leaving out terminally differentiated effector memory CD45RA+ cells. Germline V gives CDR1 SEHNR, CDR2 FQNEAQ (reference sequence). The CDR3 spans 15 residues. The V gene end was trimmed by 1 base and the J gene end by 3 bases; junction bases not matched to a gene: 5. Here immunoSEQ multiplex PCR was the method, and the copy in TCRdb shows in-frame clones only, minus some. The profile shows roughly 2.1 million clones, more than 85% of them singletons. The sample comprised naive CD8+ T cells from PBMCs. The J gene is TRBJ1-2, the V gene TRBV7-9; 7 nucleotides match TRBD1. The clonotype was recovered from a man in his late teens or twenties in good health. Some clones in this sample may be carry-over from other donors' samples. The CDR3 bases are TGTGCCAGCAGCTTAGGGAAAGGGACAGACTATGGCTACACCTTC. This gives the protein CASSLGKGTDYGYTF.